These 19 T cell receptor beta chains were sequenced from one sample in a study of CD8 T cells in Susac syndrome. Reverse transcription used about 0.45 to 1 ug RNA and random hexamers. One entry per CDR3 protein results from TCRdb running MiXCR on the immunoSEQ multiplex PCR reads. The sample lists around 170,000 distinct CDR3 sequences, 85% to 95% occurring once. Sequencing was done on a sample of CD8+ T cells from PBMCs. The receptors stem from a human donor with Susac syndrome.

The chain couples TRBV25-1 to TRBJ2-1, with 9 bases aligning to TRBD1. CDR1 and CDR2 (germline): MGHDK, SYGVNS. The CDR3 extends over 17 amino acids. The J segment lost 1 base and the V segment lost 5 bases, leaving 9 bases of the junction unmatched. In nucleotides, the CDR3 is TGTGCCAGCAGTTCCTCCGCCGGGACAGGGTCCTACAATGAGCAGTTCTTC. Residues: CASSSSAGTGSYNEQFF.

The V call is TRBV11-2, the J call TRBJ1-4; 7 bases are shared with TRBD1. J was trimmed by 8 bases and V by 2 bases; bases with no gene match: 11. CDR1 and CDR2 (germline): SGHAT, FQNNGV. The CDR3 totals 16 residues. The CDR3 coding sequence is TGTGCCAGCAGCTTATCCGAGGACAGGCTTGGGGAAAAACTGTTTTTT. Protein product: CASSLSEDRLGEKLFF.

The J gene is TRBJ1-1, the V gene TRBV13, with TRBD1 matching over 7 bases. CDR1 PRHDT and CDR2 FYEKMQ come from the germline V gene (reference sequence). This CDR3 has 13 residues. The V gene end was trimmed by 8 bases and the J gene end by 1 base; junction bases not matched to a gene: 4. DNA for the CDR3: TGTGCCAGCGGGGACAGCCGGAACACTGAAGCTTTCTTT. It translates to CASGDSRNTEAFF.

This chain uses TRBV29-1 with TRBJ2-7, with D tentatively TRBD1 (7 bases). Germline lookup yields CDR1 SQVTM and CDR2 ANQGSEA. The CDR3 has 13 residues. DNA of the CDR3: TGCAGTGCGGGACAGCGGCTTAACTACGAGCAGTACTTC. Amino acid sequence: CSAGQRLNYEQYF.

Only one count was recorded for this clonotype. The chain is built from TRBV12-5 and TRBJ2-5; D gene unclear. Germline-derived CDR1 and CDR2 are LGHNT and FRNRAP. CDR3 length equals 11 residues. V was cut by 1 base and J by 5 bases, with 2 bases left in between. DNA for the CDR3: TGTGCTAGTGGTTTGGAGGAGACCCAGTACTTC. Translation: CASGLEETQYF.

As to this clonotype: The germline gene is not matched at one end of the junction; a read error may be the cause. The chain carries TRBV12-3 or TRBV12-4 and TRBJ1-1; 9 bases agree with TRBD1. CDR3 length: 16 residues. Written as DNA, the CDR3 is TGTGCCAGCAGATTAGACAGGGGGGTACTGAACACTGAAGCTTTCTTT. This encodes CASRLDRGVLNTEAFF.

This chain connects TRBV7-8 to TRBJ2-3, with a possible D match to TRBD2 (5 bases). The CDR3 covers 17 residues. Looked up from germline, CDR1 is SGHVS and CDR2 is FQNEAQ. The V gene lost 1 base and the J gene lost 1 base, with 15 bases spanning the gap. DNA for the CDR3: TGTGCCAGCAGCTTAGGGCCGACGGGATCGGGCACAGATACGCAGTATTTT. It specifies CASSLGPTGSGTDTQYF.

The chain is built from TRBV9 and TRBJ1-2; 7 bases fit TRBD1. The J segment lost 5 bases and the V segment lost 0 bases, leaving 13 bases of the junction unmatched. The CDR3 is 17 amino acids. The V gene's germline CDR1 is SGDLS and CDR2 YYNGEE. The CDR3 nucleotides are TGTGCCAGCAGCGTAGGGGATGAGACAGGGAGATGGTATGGCTACACCTTC. This encodes CASSVGDETGRWYGYTF.

J is TRBJ1-2 and V is TRBV4-1, with TRBD1 as a possible D gene (5 bases). The V gene lost 0 bases and the J gene lost 5 bases, with 10 bases spanning the gap. Germline V gene lookup returns CDR1 MGHRA and CDR2 YSYEKL. The CDR3 has 14 amino acids. The CDR3 DNA reads as TGCGCCAGCAGCCAAGAGGGGCAGGCATATGGCTACACCTTC. This codes for CASSQEGQAYGYTF.

V gene TRBV12-3 or TRBV12-4 combines with J gene TRBJ1-5; D unresolved. This CDR3 contains 15 residues. V dropped 5 bases and J dropped 0 bases, with 11 bases sitting between them. In DNA form, the CDR3 reads TGTGCCAGCAGTGTTTTAGCAGTTAGCAATCAGCCCCAGCATTTT. It yields the protein CASSVLAVSNQPQHF.

This clonotype was observed a few times. The chain uses TRBV4-1 and TRBJ2-3; 8 bases line up with TRBD2. Trimming took 0 bases from V and 1 from J; bases not matched to a gene: 6. Per the germline V gene, CDR1 is MGHRA and CDR2 is YSYEKL. The CDR3 totals 17 residues. The DNA for the CDR3 is TGCGCCAGCAGCCAAGAAGGGGCGGGAGGAGGCACAGATACGCAGTATTTT. Amino acid sequence: CASSQEGAGGGTDTQYF.

The chain joins TRBV2 to TRBJ2-7; D ambiguous. The CDR3 loop spans 13 amino acids. Germline V gives CDR1 SNHLY, CDR2 FYNNEI. Trimming left V 3 bases short and J 0 bases short, with 6 bases between. CDR3 amino acids: CASSEHSSYEQYF. The CDR3 coding sequence is TGTGCCAGCAGTGAGCACAGCTCCTACGAGCAGTACTTC.

This clonotype was seen more than once but under ten times. The V call is TRBV7-9, the J call TRBJ2-7; no clear D. CDR3 length equals 12 residues. V lost 3 bases and J lost 5, with 8 bases in between. CDR1 is SEHNR and CDR2 is FQNEAQ in the germline V gene (reference sequence). CDR3 DNA sequence: TGTGCCAGCAGCTTGGGCGTCAACGAGCAGTACTTC. This translates into CASSLGVNEQYF.

The rearrangement uses TRBV29-1 and TRBJ2-7; 9 bases map to TRBD1. The CDR3 runs to 11 residues. V lost 6 bases to trimming and J lost 6 bases; unmatched junction nucleotides: 3. Per the germline V gene, CDR1 is SQVTM and CDR2 is ANQGSEA. The CDR3 bases are TGCAGCGTATACAGGGGGCGCGAGCAGTACTTC. The encoded protein is CSVYRGREQYF.

CDR3 DNA: TGTGCCAGCAGCGAGGACAGATATTATGGCTACACCTTC. Translating it yields CASSEDRYYGYTF. The chain couples TRBV7-9 to TRBJ1-2, with D possibly TRBD1 on 6 matching bases. The CDR3 contains 13 residues. V shed 5 bases and J shed 5 bases, with 12 bases lying between them. From germline, CDR1 is SEHNR and CDR2 FQNEAQ (reference sequence). The full variable domain, with the rest looked up from reference TRBV7-9 and TRBJ1-2, is DTGVSQNPRHKITKRGQNVTFRCDPISEHNRLYWYRQTLGQGPEFLTYFQNEAQLEKSRLLSDRFSAERPKGSFSTLEIQRTEQGDSAMYLCASSEDRYYGYTFGSGTRLTVV.

The rearrangement uses TRBV19 and TRBJ1-5, with D unresolved. This CDR3 is 16 amino acids long. CDR1 and CDR2 (germline): LNHDA, SQIVND (reference sequence). The V gene lost 8 bases and the J gene lost 0 bases, with 17 bases spanning the gap. The DNA of the CDR3 is TGTGCCAGTGGGTGGTCGGCGGGTAATAGCAATCAGCCCCAGCATTTT. It codes for CASGWSAGNSNQPQHF.

The rearrangement links TRBV15 to TRBJ2-7; 8 bases agree with TRBD1. The CDR3 has 15 residues. J lost 0 bases, V lost 3 bases, and 4 bases had no gene match. Germline assignment: CDR1 LNHNV and CDR2 YYDKDF (reference sequence). The DNA of the CDR3 is TGTGCCACCAGCAGTGGACAGGGAGCCTCCTACGAGCAGTACTTC. Its protein is CATSSGQGASYEQYF. Full variable domain (remainder filled in from reference TRBV15 and TRBJ2-7): DAMVIQNPRYQVTQFGKPVTLSCSQTLNHNVMYWYQQKSSQAPKLLFHYYDKDFNNEADTPDNFQSRRPNTSFCFLDIRSPGLGDTAMYLCATSSGQGASYEQYFGPGTRLTVT.

V gene TRBV2 combines with J gene TRBJ1-1; D is uncertain. Trimming shortened V by 6 bases and J by 3 bases, and 20 bases separated the two germline ends. Germline CDR1 is SNHLY and CDR2 is FYNNEI. The CDR3 is 16 amino acids. CDR3 protein: CASSLKPENADTEAFF. CDR3 coding DNA: TGTGCCAGCAGCCTTAAACCGGAGAATGCGGACACTGAAGCTTTCTTT.

This sequence joins TRBV27 and TRBJ1-4, with D uncertain. V lost 3 bases, J lost 7 bases, and 12 bases lay in between. CDR1 and CDR2 from the germline V gene are MNHEY and SMNVEV (reference sequence). The CDR3 loop spans 14 amino acids. This chain's CDR3 is CASSFRAEGEKLFF. CDR3 bases: TGTGCCAGCAGTTTTAGGGCAGAGGGTGAAAAACTGTTTTTT.